The clone carrying this TCR beta chain showed up just a few times. Antigen specificity is unknown. The sample originates from a study of shared clonotypes between healthy human individuals. Study-wide findings and caveats: The study generally estimated greater richness for naive than memory subsets.

There are 16 residues in the CDR3. After removal of 3 bases from V and 0 bases from J, the junction contained 7 bases not matched to a gene. The germline V gene encodes CDR1 LNHDA and CDR2 SQIVND (reference sequence). As handled by the study authors: Filtering differed for immunoSEQ, which gave only junction sequences without quality scores. Method: immunoSEQ multiplex PCR; TCRdb's copy keeps in-frame clones and lacks some. V and J calls and clone size are those listed in that table; D and trimming were worked out from the DNA. Counted here are around 99,000 clones, roughly three quarters occurring once; the ten biggest clones make up approximately 55%.

This sequence originates from a man aged 30 to 45 in good health. The sequenced sample consisted of memory CD8+ T cells sorted from blood. This sample's subset: CD45RO+ cells pooled with CCR7-negative TemRA cells. The genes are TRBV19 and TRBJ2-5, with 7 nucleotides matching TRBD1. The CDR3 spells CASSIVIGTDQETQYF. The CDR3 nucleotides read TGTGCCAGTAGTATTGTTATCGGGACAGACCAAGAGACCCAGTACTTC. Using reference TRBV19 and TRBJ2-5 for the parts outside the CDR3, the full variable domain is DGGITQSPKYLFRKEGQNVTLSCEQNLNHDAMYWYRQDPGQGLRLIYYSQIVNDFQKGDIAEGYSVSREKKESFPLTVTSAQKNPTAFYLCASSIVIGTDQETQYFGPGTRLLVL.